This T cell receptor beta chain was sequenced in a study of cytomegalovirus exposure and HLA in healthy donors. Primers for the PCR totalled 60 Vbeta and 13 Jbeta. Generated by immunoSEQ multiplex PCR, the TCRdb table keeps only in-frame clones and is missing some. The sample lists about 110,000 clones, 50% to 70% occurring once. V lost 7 bases, J lost 6 bases, and 12 bases stayed unmatched. Germline lookup yields CDR1 LNHDA and CDR2 SQIVND (reference sequence). The CDR3 has 16 amino acids. The chain is built from TRBV19 and TRBJ2-1; 10 nucleotides agree with TRBD2. This clonotype was sampled from a man aged 30 to 39 in good health and CMV-seropositive. The sample taken for sequencing was PBMCs. The CDR3 DNA follows: TGTGCCAGTACCAGAGCCAGCGGGGGGGCCGTCAATGAGCAGTTCTTC. Its protein product is CASTRASGGAVNEQFF.